Presented here are 27 T cell receptor beta chains from one specimen sequenced in a study of T-cell memory formation after mild COVID-19. In TCRdb, the 5' RACE reads were re-called with MiXCR into one record per CDR3 protein. The sample lists about 390,000 distinct CDR3 sequences, 15% to 20% occurring once. The material sequenced was PBMCs or a T cell subset sorted from them (not recorded which). These receptors all come from a man between 18 and 35 years old who had mild COVID-19 (a few samples of this study predate the infection). Cell type and time point are not known.

This chain joins TRBV12-3 or TRBV12-4 and TRBJ2-1; 9 bases are shared with TRBD2. Losses at the gene ends were 6 bases for V and 5 bases for J; bases not matched to a gene: 5. This CDR3 has 14 amino acids. CDR3 bases: TGTGCCAGCAGATATAGCGGGGGTAACAATGAGCAGTTCTTC. It codes for CASRYSGGNNEQFF.

The chain uses TRBV4-3 and TRBJ1-1; D perhaps matches TRBD1 (6 bases). Germline V CDR1 and CDR2: LGHNA, YSLEER. Trimming left V 2 bases short and J 0 bases short, with 13 bases between. The CDR3 is 16 residues long. The CDR3 DNA sequence: TGCGCCAGCAGCCAATTCTTTTCAGGGGTGAACACTGAAGCTTTCTTT. Translated, it gives CASSQFFSGVNTEAFF.

The rearrangement uses TRBV18 and TRBJ1-2; D ambiguous. The germline CDR1 and CDR2 sequences are KGHSH and LQKENI. The CDR3 has 16 amino acids. V lost 3 bases to trimming and J lost 8 bases, with 22 bases between them. In DNA, the CDR3 is TGTGCCAGCTCACCCGGATATTCCGGGCCGCGAAGGGGCTACACCTTC. This gives the protein CASSPGYSGPRRGYTF. The variable domain in full, with the rest retrieved from reference TRBV18 and TRBJ1-2, is NAGVMQNPRHLVRRRGQEARLRCSPMKGHSHVYWYRQLPEEGLKFMVYLQKENIIDESGMPKERFSAEFPKEGPSILRIQQVVRGDSAAYFCASSPGYSGPRRGYTFGSGTRLTVV.

DNA for the CDR3: TGTGCCACCAGCAGAGAAAGAGGAACATTGGTCGGCACAGATACGCAGTATTTT. This codes for CATSRERGTLVGTDTQYF. J is TRBJ2-3 and V is TRBV15; no clear D gene. Trimming cost V 0 bases and J 1 base, with 17 bases left between them. Per germline, CDR1 LNHNV and CDR2 YYDKDF (reference sequence). The CDR3 contains 18 residues.

This clonotype has a handful of counts. J is TRBJ1-2 and V is TRBV18; no definite D call. This CDR3 has 15 amino acids. The germline V gene encodes CDR1 KGHSH and CDR2 LQKENI. Between the trimmed V and J ends, which lost 2 bases and 2 bases, there was a span of 12 bases. Written as DNA, the CDR3 is TGTGCCAGCTCACCAGATCTCAGGACCAACTATGGCTACACCTTC. The encoded protein is CASSPDLRTNYGYTF.

This chain joins TRBV6-1 and TRBJ2-3; no clear D gene. The CDR3 is 13 residues long. The germline V gene has CDR1 MNHNS and CDR2 SASEGT. Between the trimmed V and J ends, which lost 2 bases and 4 bases, there was a span of 7 bases. CDR3 loop: CASSEFSADTQYF. As DNA, the CDR3 is TGTGCCAGCAGTGAATTTTCAGCAGATACGCAGTATTTT.

This clonotype was observed a handful of times. The V and J genes are TRBV5-8 and TRBJ2-5, with a possible D match to TRBD1 (6 bases). The V and J ends lost 4 bases and 3 bases respectively, with 13 bases between them. This CDR3 has 14 residues. Germline lookup yields CDR1 SGHTS and CDR2 YDEGEE. The CDR3 coding sequence is TGTGCCAGCAGCATACAGGGCTCTAAAGAGACCCAGTACTTC. This gives the protein CASSIQGSKETQYF.

This chain joins TRBV6-5 and TRBJ1-1, with 9 positions matching TRBD1. The CDR3 runs to 13 residues. Per germline, CDR1 MNHEY and CDR2 SVGAGI. V trimming: 4 bases; J trimming: 9 bases; junction bases outside the gene matches: 6. CDR3 DNA sequence: TGTGCCAGCAGTTCCCCGGGACAGGGCCAAGCTTTCTTT. Its translation: CASSSPGQGQAFF.

The CDR3 reads CASSPWRQVGNTEAFF. CDR3 bases: TGTGCCAGCAGCCCTTGGCGGCAGGTCGGGAACACTGAAGCTTTCTTT. This rearrangement joins TRBV3-1 to TRBJ1-1; the D is unclear. V lost 4 bases, J lost 1 base, and 16 bases lay in between. The CDR3 contains 16 residues. Germline V gene sequence: CDR1 LGHDT, CDR2 YNNKEL (reference sequence).

This clonotype was seen more than once but under ten times. The chain uses TRBV27 and TRBJ2-7, with D possibly matching TRBD1 (6 bases). With 0 bases removed from V and 6 bases from J, the gap between germline ends came to 12 bases. Germline values: CDR1 MNHEY, CDR2 SMNVEV (reference sequence). CDR3 size: 14 residues. CDR3 loop: CASSLSGAASEQYF. The DNA for the CDR3 is TGTGCCAGCAGTTTATCGGGGGCGGCGTCCGAGCAGTACTTC.

This clonotype was counted only a few times. J is TRBJ1-5 and V is TRBV7-8; unclear D gene. Per germline, CDR1 SGHVS and CDR2 FQNEAQ. The CDR3 totals 16 residues. The V end lost 1 base, the J end lost 0 bases, and 10 bases lay between the germline ends. This CDR3 is CASSLGGLYSNQPQHF. The CDR3 coding sequence is TGTGCCAGCAGCTTAGGAGGTCTTTATAGCAATCAGCCCCAGCATTTT.

The chain employs TRBV7-8 and TRBJ2-3; 13 nucleotides agree with TRBD2. There are 15 residues in the CDR3. V shed 5 bases and J 10 bases; nucleotides not matched to a gene: 9. Germline-derived CDR1 and CDR2 are SGHVS and FQNEAQ. The CDR3 here is CASSLLAGGAWAQYF. CDR3 DNA: TGTGCCAGCAGCCTACTAGCGGGGGGGGCCTGGGCGCAGTATTTT.

This clonotype was detected many times. The gene calls are TRBV4-2 and TRBJ2-3; D ambiguous. Trimming took off 0 bases at V and 2 bases at J, with 15 bases between the two ends. This CDR3 comprises 17 residues. Germline V CDR1 and CDR2: LGHNA, YNFKEQ. In DNA, the CDR3 is TGTGCCAGCAGCCAAGATTATCCAGGACCGAACACAGATACGCAGTATTTT. Amino acid sequence: CASSQDYPGPNTDTQYF.

This clonotype has only a few counts. The gene calls are TRBV20-1 and TRBJ2-1; perhaps TRBD2 as D (5 bases). The CDR3 has 13 residues. Germline V lookup: CDR1 DFQATT, CDR2 SNEGSKA (reference sequence). The V gene lost 7 bases and the J gene lost 7 bases, with 17 bases spanning the gap. The chain's CDR3 is CSVGGIPANEQFF. The CDR3 bases are TGCAGTGTTGGAGGCATCCCCGCGAATGAGCAGTTCTTC.

This clonotype turned up a few times. V gene TRBV20-1 combines with J gene TRBJ2-3; no clear D. V lost 0 bases and J 1 base, leaving 11 bases between the germline ends. The CDR3 runs 15 residues. The germline V gene encodes CDR1 DFQATT and CDR2 SNEGSKA (reference sequence). The CDR3 coding sequence is TGCAGTGCTAGAGATTCGAACACACGCACAGATACGCAGTATTTT. Protein sequence: CSARDSNTRTDTQYF.

This clonotype was seen many times. The rearrangement joins TRBV27 to TRBJ1-1; D is perhaps TRBD1 (6 bases). The V end was cut by 5 bases, the J end by 0 bases, with 10 bases between. Germline CDR1 and CDR2: MNHEY and SMNVEV (reference sequence). This CDR3 spans 14 amino acids. CDR3 sequence (DNA): TGTGCCAGCAGTCCGACAGGTTTGAACACTGAAGCTTTCTTT. Its translation: CASSPTGLNTEAFF.

The rearrangement links TRBV6-6 to TRBJ2-2; TRBD1 is a possible D gene (6 bases). With 10 bases removed from V and 2 bases from J, the gap between germline ends came to 17 bases. Germline assignment: CDR1 MNHNY and CDR2 SVGAGI (reference sequence). CDR3 length: 15 amino acids. The DNA for the CDR3 is TGTGCCACCTTTTTGGGGGCCGAAAACACCGGGGAGCTGTTTTTT. Translating gives CATFLGAENTGELFF.

This clonotype was seen only a few times. V and J are TRBV4-3 and TRBJ2-1, with TRBD1 matching over 7 bases. Looked up from germline, CDR1 is LGHNA and CDR2 is YSLEER. The trim removed 5 bases at V and 0 bases at J, leaving 7 bases unmatched. CDR3 length: 16 amino acids. CDR3 loop: CASSVQGKSSYNEQFF. The CDR3 DNA follows: TGCGCCAGCAGCGTACAGGGGAAGAGCTCCTACAATGAGCAGTTCTTC.

The chain employs TRBV7-9 and TRBJ2-1; 8 nucleotides agree with TRBD2. Per germline, CDR1 SEHNR and CDR2 FQNEAQ (reference sequence). The CDR3 has 16 residues. V shed 4 bases, J shed 1 base, and the junction held 6 bases outside the gene matches. CDR3 sequence: CASSSAGGLSYNEQFF. DNA for the CDR3: TGTGCCAGCAGCTCGGCGGGGGGCCTTTCCTACAATGAGCAGTTCTTC.

The V call is TRBV4-3, the J call TRBJ1-1; D ambiguous. From germline, CDR1 is LGHNA and CDR2 YSLEER. The CDR3 consists of 13 residues. The V end was cut by 7 bases, the J end by 10 bases, with 19 bases between. The CDR3 region has the DNA TGCGCCAGCAATAAAGGTACGGGCGAGCGAGCTTTCTTT. As protein: CASNKGTGERAFF.

This clonotype has only a few counts. This chain connects TRBV19 to TRBJ1-6, with D tentatively TRBD1 (5 bases). V dropped 0 bases and J dropped 7 bases, with 10 bases sitting between them. CDR1 LNHDA and CDR2 SQIVND come from the germline V gene (reference sequence). This CDR3 has 15 residues. CDR3 amino acids: CASSIERGRNSPLHF. The CDR3 nucleotides read TGTGCCAGTAGTATAGAAAGGGGCCGGAATTCACCCCTCCACTTT.

This sequence joins TRBV7-9 and TRBJ2-1; tentative D call: TRBD2 (6 bases). The germline gives CDR1 SEHNR, CDR2 FQNEAQ (reference sequence). The CDR3 length is 11 residues. With 5 bases removed from V and 10 bases from J, the gap between germline ends came to 9 bases. CDR3 in amino acids: CASSRGVEQFF. The CDR3 coding sequence is TGTGCCAGCAGCCGCGGGGTCGAGCAGTTCTTC.

In this sample, this clonotype turned up a few times. CDR3 amino acids: CASSYSQPPQHF. The DNA of the CDR3 is TGTGCCAGCAGTTACTCCCAGCCGCCCCAGCATTTT. The rearrangement uses TRBV6-6 and TRBJ1-5; D unclear. The CDR3 covers 12 residues. V lost 0 bases and J lost 9, with 6 bases in between. Germline lookup yields CDR1 MNHNY and CDR2 SVGAGI (reference sequence).

This clonotype appeared many times. The chain has TRBV11-2 and TRBJ2-3; 9 bases line up with TRBD2. Germline V gene data show CDR1 as SGHAT and CDR2 as FQNNGV. Trimming took 1 base from V and 5 from J; bases not matched to a gene: 7. This CDR3 has 16 residues. The CDR3 here is CASSLASGGYEDTQYF. For the CDR3, the DNA is TGTGCCAGCAGCTTAGCAAGCGGGGGGTATGAAGATACGCAGTATTTT.

This rearrangement joins TRBV5-5 to TRBJ1-3, with TRBD1 as a possible D gene (5 bases). Between the trimmed V and J ends, which lost 4 bases and 3 bases, there was a span of 20 bases. CDR1 and CDR2 from the germline V gene are SGHKS and YYEKEE (reference sequence). The CDR3 has 17 residues. CDR3 nucleotides: TGTGCCAGCAGCGGGGCACCCGGACGGAACCGTGGAAACACCATATATTTT. It translates to CASSGAPGRNRGNTIYF.

V gene TRBV2 combines with J gene TRBJ2-3; perhaps TRBD2 as D (6 bases). V was shortened by 4 bases and J by 14 bases, with 16 bases between the two germline ends. The CDR3 runs to 12 residues. Germline V CDR1 and CDR2: SNHLY, FYNNEI. CDR3 in DNA: TGTGCCAGCAGTGGGGGGGATAGACACGGGTATTTT. This gives the protein CASSGGDRHGYF.

This clonotype has ten or more counts. The gene calls are TRBV5-1 and TRBJ2-3; D gene unclear. The germline CDR1 and CDR2 sequences are SGHRS and YFSETQ. This CDR3 region has 14 residues. The V and J ends lost 1 base and 2 bases respectively, with 8 bases between them. The CDR3 coding sequence is TGCGCCAGCAGCTTGTCCGCCTCCACAGATACGCAGTATTTT. Translating it yields CASSLSASTDTQYF.